The 30 T cell receptor beta chains presented below share a single source sample, sequenced in a study of CD4 T cells in relation to SARS-CoV-2 and coronaviruses listed by TCRdb under 2021. Their target antigens are unknown. CD4+ T cells from unexposed donors were collected before the COVID-19 pandemic (2011-2018). After about 9 days of culture, CD4+ T cells were isolated with the EasySep CD4+ T cell isolation kit. The library was obtained by the immunoSEQ multiplex PCR assay. What TCRdb holds here is the immuneACCESS table cut down to in-frame rearrangements. Part of the clones is not present; checked against another copy, under half of the missing clones reflect an unresolved V gene, and the others are unexplained. This sample holds 25,000 to 30,000 clones; 74% were observed only once. The top ten clonotypes cover around a quarter of the sample. The material sequenced was CD4+ T cells from PBMCs, cultured in vitro. All receptors come from a human donor in good health.

The chain uses TRBV4-3 and TRBJ2-1; D is uncertain. CDR1 and CDR2 (germline): LGHNA, YSLEER. Deletions cut 4 bases from V and 7 bases from J, with 20 bases between. The CDR3 covers 16 residues. CDR3 amino acids: CASSPGTGRSWNEQFF. The CDR3 nucleotides are TGCGCCAGCAGCCCCGGAACCGGTCGTTCATGGAATGAGCAGTTCTTC.

V gene TRBV10-2 combines with J gene TRBJ2-1, with D possibly TRBD2 on 6 matching bases. The V and J ends lost 1 base and 2 bases respectively, with 9 bases between them. CDR1 and CDR2 (germline): WSHSY, SAAADI. The CDR3 runs 15 residues. This chain's CDR3 is CASSEFRGTYNEQFF. For the CDR3, the DNA is TGCGCCAGCAGTGAGTTTCGGGGGACCTACAATGAGCAGTTCTTC.

This chain joins TRBV3-1 (or the pseudogene TRBV3-2) and TRBJ1-1, with D unclear. Germline V gene lookup returns CDR1 LGHDT and CDR2 YNNKEL (reference sequence). The CDR3 runs 14 residues. Between the trimmed V and J ends, which lost 1 base and 4 bases, there was a span of 10 bases. CDR3 region: CASSQGLQITEAFF. The DNA of the CDR3 is TGTGCCAGCAGCCAAGGGTTGCAGATCACTGAAGCTTTCTTT.

CDR3 sequence: CASSVGQGSGEAFF. DNA for the CDR3: TGTGCCAGCAGCGTCGGACAGGGGTCGGGTGAAGCTTTCTTT. The rearrangement links TRBV9 to TRBJ1-1; 9 bases line up with TRBD1. Germline CDR1 SGDLS, CDR2 YYNGEE. Losses at the gene ends were 2 bases for V and 7 bases for J; bases not matched to a gene: 6. This CDR3 is 14 amino acids long.

This clone was counted a single time. The chain employs TRBV7-3 and TRBJ1-4, with 7 bases fitting TRBD1. CDR1 SGHTA and CDR2 FQGTGA come from the germline V gene. J gave up 8 bases and V 5 bases, and 11 bases lay outside the gene matches. The CDR3 is 15 amino acids. The CDR3 bases are TGTGCCAGCAGCCCTACAGGGGCCAAGGAAGAAAAACTGTTTTTT. Its translation: CASSPTGAKEEKLFF.

A few counts support this clone. This rearrangement joins TRBV7-9 to TRBJ1-2, with D maybe TRBD1 (5 bases). V was cut by 5 bases and J by 2 bases, with 12 bases left in between. The CDR3 has 14 residues. CDR1 and CDR2 (germline): SEHNR, FQNEAQ (reference sequence). The CDR3 loop is CASSPTGGNYGYTF. The DNA of the CDR3 is TGTGCCAGCAGCCCCACGGGGGGGAACTATGGCTACACCTTC.

The CDR3 DNA follows: TGTGCCAGCAGCTTAGGGTTGGGGGCGGGTGAGCAGTACTTC. Translated: CASSLGLGAGEQYF. The chain employs TRBV7-3 and TRBJ2-7; possible D gene TRBD1, 6 bases. V was pared by 2 bases and J by 7 bases, with 15 bases between. This CDR3 region has 14 residues. The V gene's germline CDR1 is SGHTA and CDR2 FQGTGA. The full variable domain, completed using reference TRBV7-3 and TRBJ2-7, is GAGVSQTPSNKVTEKGKYVELRCDPISGHTALYWYRQSLGQGPEFLIYFQGTGAADDSGLPNDRFFAVRPEGSVSTLKIQRTERGDSAVYLCASSLGLGAGEQYFGPGTRLTVT.

The chain combines TRBV6-6 with TRBJ1-1, with 9 bases that match TRBD1. The CDR3 contains 14 residues. J was trimmed by 2 bases and V by 7 bases; bases with no gene match: 5. Germline values: CDR1 MNHNY, CDR2 SVGAGI (reference sequence). The CDR3 DNA follows: TGTGCCAGCATTAGACAGGGGGGCAACACTGAAGCTTTCTTT. The encoded protein is CASIRQGGNTEAFF.

This chain connects TRBV5-1 to TRBJ2-3; 10 bases agree with TRBD2. The CDR3 has 18 amino acids. Trimming removed 2 bases from V and 2 bases from J; junction bases left unmatched: 11. Germline V gives CDR1 SGHRS, CDR2 YFSETQ. CDR3 in amino acids: CASSFFPQREGTTDTQYF. As DNA, the CDR3 is TGCGCCAGCAGCTTCTTTCCCCAGCGGGAGGGGACCACAGATACGCAGTATTTT.

V gene TRBV14 combines with J gene TRBJ2-7; maybe TRBD2 (5 bases). This CDR3 comprises 15 residues. V was clipped by 0 bases and J by 3 bases, with 12 bases between them. CDR1 and CDR2 from the germline V gene are SGHDN and FVKESK. CDR3 residues: CASSQDQGGFYEQYF. The CDR3 DNA follows: TGTGCCAGCAGCCAAGATCAAGGAGGTTTCTACGAGCAGTACTTC.

This chain joins TRBV9 and TRBJ1-6, with D perhaps matching TRBD1 (5 bases). With 3 bases removed from V and 7 bases from J, the gap between germline ends came to 14 bases. The CDR3 has 15 amino acids. Germline assignment: CDR1 SGDLS and CDR2 YYNGEE. The CDR3 region has the DNA TGTGCCAGCAGCGCCACCGGGACGACCAATTCACCCCTCCACTTT. Translation gives CASSATGTTNSPLHF. Looking up the rest from reference TRBV9 and TRBJ1-6 gives the full variable domain: DSGVTQTPKHLITATGQRVTLRCSPRSGDLSVYWYQQSLDQGLQFLIQYYNGEERAKGNILERFSAQQFPDLHSELNLSSLELGDSALYFCASSATGTTNSPLHFGNGTRLTVT.

The J gene is TRBJ1-4, the V gene TRBV27; 7 nucleotides match TRBD1. CDR3 size: 15 residues. CDR1 and CDR2 (germline): MNHEY, SMNVEV (reference sequence). After removal of 5 bases from V and 8 bases from J, the junction contained 11 bases not matched to a gene. The CDR3 nucleotides are TGTGCCAGCAGTCCCCGGAGGGGGCCTCGGGAAAAACTGTTTTTT. Translated, it gives CASSPRRGPREKLFF.

The V and J genes are TRBV6-5 and TRBJ2-3; 7 bases map to TRBD1. Germline-derived CDR1 and CDR2 are MNHEY and SVGAGI. J was trimmed by 6 bases and V by 0 bases; bases with no gene match: 9. CDR3 length: 16 amino acids. The CDR3: CASSYSLKGAGDTQYF. CDR3 coding DNA: TGTGCCAGCAGTTACTCCTTGAAGGGGGCAGGGGATACGCAGTATTTT.

This chain links TRBV4-1 with TRBJ1-2; no clear D. CDR1 and CDR2 (germline): MGHRA, YSYEKL. Trimming removed 8 bases at V and 7 bases at J, with 5 bases between. The CDR3 is 9 residues long. The CDR3, as DNA: TGCGCCAGCGGCTCTGGCTACACCTTC. Amino acids: CASGSGYTF.

This chain joins TRBV19 and TRBJ2-7; 8 bases align to TRBD2. CDR3 size: 14 residues. Germline assignment: CDR1 LNHDA and CDR2 SQIVND (reference sequence). V lost 5 bases, J lost 6 bases, and 9 bases stayed unmatched. CDR3 sequence: CASSSLAAGGEQYF. The CDR3 DNA reads TGTGCCAGTAGTTCGCTAGCGGCGGGGGGCGAGCAGTACTTC.

This clone was observed a single time. The chain combines TRBV7-2 with TRBJ2-4, with 8 bases lining up with TRBD1. The germline V gene encodes CDR1 SGHTA and CDR2 FQGNSA. Trimming removed 4 bases from V and 7 bases from J; junction bases left unmatched: 9. This CDR3 is 15 amino acids long. The CDR3 DNA follows: TGTGCCAGCAGCTCGACGCCAGGACAGGGTAACATTCAGTACTTC. Residues: CASSSTPGQGNIQYF.

This clone was recorded a few times. The chain has TRBV6-5 and TRBJ1-1; TRBD1 is a possible D gene (5 bases). Germline assignment: CDR1 MNHEY and CDR2 SVGAGI. CDR3 size: 14 residues. Trimming left V 0 bases short and J 8 bases short, with 13 bases between. CDR3 sequence: CASSYSGPHKEAFF. CDR3 DNA sequence: TGTGCCAGCAGTTACTCGGGGCCCCATAAGGAAGCTTTCTTT.

J is TRBJ2-3 and V is TRBV7-9; D ambiguous. The ends were cut back, 3 bases at V and 6 bases at J, with 16 bases in the middle. This CDR3 is 15 amino acids long. Germline values: CDR1 SEHNR, CDR2 FQNEAQ (reference sequence). The CDR3 region is CASSFYQTPRDTQYF. The CDR3 DNA follows: TGTGCCAGCAGCTTTTACCAAACCCCGAGGGATACGCAGTATTTT.

The V call is TRBV7-9, the J call TRBJ2-2, with a possible D match to TRBD2 (6 bases). V was trimmed by 6 bases and J by 6 bases, leaving 17 bases between them. The CDR3 has 15 residues. Germline V gene lookup returns CDR1 SEHNR and CDR2 FQNEAQ (reference sequence). CDR3 amino acids: CASRAGRLTAGELFF. CDR3 nucleotides: TGTGCCAGCAGAGCGGGTCGTTTGACGGCCGGGGAGCTGTTTTTT.

The chain joins TRBV5-1 to TRBJ2-3, with D perhaps TRBD1 (6 bases). The CDR3 loop spans 14 amino acids. CDR1 is SGHRS, CDR2 YFSETQ, per germline. Trimming took off 4 bases at V and 5 bases at J, with 14 bases between the two ends. Here the CDR3 DNA reads TGCGCCAGCAGCCCAGGACAGCTTTTAGATACGCAGTATTTT. Protein: CASSPGQLLDTQYF.

V gene TRBV9 combines with J gene TRBJ2-7, with TRBD2 matching over 15 bases. Germline V gives CDR1 SGDLS, CDR2 YYNGEE. Trimming at V came to 2 bases and at J to 7 bases, leaving 10 bases not matched to a gene. The CDR3 is 17 amino acids. CDR3 coding DNA: TGTGCCAGCAGCGTCGGACTAGCGGGAGGGCCTTTTGGGGAGCAGTACTTC. Protein: CASSVGLAGGPFGEQYF. Full variable domain (missing parts from reference TRBV9 and TRBJ2-7): DSGVTQTPKHLITATGQRVTLRCSPRSGDLSVYWYQQSLDQGLQFLIQYYNGEERAKGNILERFSAQQFPDLHSELNLSSLELGDSALYFCASSVGLAGGPFGEQYFGPGTRLTVT.

This clone was detected a few times. The chain links TRBV5-6 to TRBJ1-2; D uncertain. V lost 1 base to trimming and J lost 8 bases, with 15 bases between them. The CDR3 is 14 residues long. CDR1 and CDR2 (germline): SGHDT, YYEEEE. The CDR3 nucleotides are TGTGCCAGCAGCTTGTTAGGTGGGAGTATGGGCTACACCTTC. Its translation: CASSLLGGSMGYTF.

The gene calls are TRBV4-3 and TRBJ1-2; tentatively, D is TRBD1 (5 bases). The germline CDR1 and CDR2 sequences are LGHNA and YSLEER. Trimming removed 2 bases from V and 8 bases from J, with 18 bases in between. This CDR3 spans 15 amino acids. The CDR3 region is CASSQWIGQGAGYTF. The CDR3 coding sequence is TGCGCCAGCAGCCAATGGATCGGCCAAGGGGCCGGCTACACCTTC.

This clone was counted between two and nine times. This chain uses TRBV5-1 with TRBJ2-3; TRBD2 might be the D (5 bases). The germline V gene encodes CDR1 SGHRS and CDR2 YFSETQ. The ends were cut back, 0 bases at V and 4 bases at J, with 9 bases in the middle. The CDR3 is 14 residues long. The CDR3 protein is CASSLERRADTQYF. Here the CDR3 DNA reads TGCGCCAGCAGCTTGGAGAGGCGGGCAGATACGCAGTATTTT.

J is TRBJ2-1 and V is TRBV11-3; the D call may be TRBD1 or TRBD2 (5 bases each). Germline V CDR1 and CDR2: SGHNT, YENEEA. Deletions cut 1 base from V and 0 bases from J, with 13 bases between. This CDR3 is built from 17 residues. As DNA, the CDR3 is TGTGCCAGCAGCTTAGGCCGGTTTGGGGGCTCCTACAATGAGCAGTTCTTC. Translated: CASSLGRFGGSYNEQFF.

Comment on this clone: At one of its ends the junction is not consistent with the germline gene, which may arise from a read error. The V call is TRBV6-1, the J call TRBJ2-3, with 7 bases identical to TRBD1. The CDR3 is 12 residues long. Germline CDR1 MNHNS, CDR2 SASEGT. The CDR3 bases are TGTGCCAGCAGTGATACCGGGACAGAGGAGGATTTT. Protein: CASSDTGTEEDF.

There are a few counts of this clone. The CDR3 nucleotides read TGTGCCAGCAGTTCCCTCAGGGGGATCAATCAGCCCCAGCATTTT. Translated: CASSSLRGINQPQHF. The chain uses TRBV27 and TRBJ1-5; the match to TRBD1 covers 7 bases. The CDR3 has 15 amino acids. Per germline, CDR1 MNHEY and CDR2 SMNVEV (reference sequence). V was clipped by 4 bases and J by 3 bases; unmatched bases: 6.

In its sample, this clone was seen a few times. The CDR3 bases are TGTGCCAGCAGCTTAAACCATGCCCACAATGAGCAGTTCTTC. Translated: CASSLNHAHNEQFF. The chain links TRBV7-3 to TRBJ2-1; D is uncertain. CDR3 length: 14 residues. Germline CDR1 and CDR2: SGHTA and FQGTGA. The V end was cut by 1 base, the J end by 5 bases, with 9 bases between.

This clone was seen a handful of times. The rearrangement uses TRBV30 and TRBJ2-2, with D unresolved. Trimming cost V 3 bases and J 6 bases, with 8 bases left between them. Germline values: CDR1 GTSNPN, CDR2 SVGIG (reference sequence). The CDR3 consists of 12 residues. CDR3 residues: CAWRIRAGELFF. The CDR3 nucleotides read TGTGCCTGGAGAATCCGGGCCGGGGAGCTGTTTTTT.

The J gene is TRBJ2-1, the V gene TRBV30, with 10 nucleotides matching TRBD2. This CDR3 spans 19 amino acids. Losses at the gene ends were 0 bases for V and 2 bases for J; bases not matched to a gene: 13. CDR1 and CDR2 from the germline V gene are GTSNPN and SVGIG (reference sequence). CDR3 nucleotides: TGTGCCTGGAGTGTTTGGCCAGCGGGAGGGCCAAGGGCCTACAATGAGCAGTTCTTC. It specifies CAWSVWPAGGPRAYNEQFF.